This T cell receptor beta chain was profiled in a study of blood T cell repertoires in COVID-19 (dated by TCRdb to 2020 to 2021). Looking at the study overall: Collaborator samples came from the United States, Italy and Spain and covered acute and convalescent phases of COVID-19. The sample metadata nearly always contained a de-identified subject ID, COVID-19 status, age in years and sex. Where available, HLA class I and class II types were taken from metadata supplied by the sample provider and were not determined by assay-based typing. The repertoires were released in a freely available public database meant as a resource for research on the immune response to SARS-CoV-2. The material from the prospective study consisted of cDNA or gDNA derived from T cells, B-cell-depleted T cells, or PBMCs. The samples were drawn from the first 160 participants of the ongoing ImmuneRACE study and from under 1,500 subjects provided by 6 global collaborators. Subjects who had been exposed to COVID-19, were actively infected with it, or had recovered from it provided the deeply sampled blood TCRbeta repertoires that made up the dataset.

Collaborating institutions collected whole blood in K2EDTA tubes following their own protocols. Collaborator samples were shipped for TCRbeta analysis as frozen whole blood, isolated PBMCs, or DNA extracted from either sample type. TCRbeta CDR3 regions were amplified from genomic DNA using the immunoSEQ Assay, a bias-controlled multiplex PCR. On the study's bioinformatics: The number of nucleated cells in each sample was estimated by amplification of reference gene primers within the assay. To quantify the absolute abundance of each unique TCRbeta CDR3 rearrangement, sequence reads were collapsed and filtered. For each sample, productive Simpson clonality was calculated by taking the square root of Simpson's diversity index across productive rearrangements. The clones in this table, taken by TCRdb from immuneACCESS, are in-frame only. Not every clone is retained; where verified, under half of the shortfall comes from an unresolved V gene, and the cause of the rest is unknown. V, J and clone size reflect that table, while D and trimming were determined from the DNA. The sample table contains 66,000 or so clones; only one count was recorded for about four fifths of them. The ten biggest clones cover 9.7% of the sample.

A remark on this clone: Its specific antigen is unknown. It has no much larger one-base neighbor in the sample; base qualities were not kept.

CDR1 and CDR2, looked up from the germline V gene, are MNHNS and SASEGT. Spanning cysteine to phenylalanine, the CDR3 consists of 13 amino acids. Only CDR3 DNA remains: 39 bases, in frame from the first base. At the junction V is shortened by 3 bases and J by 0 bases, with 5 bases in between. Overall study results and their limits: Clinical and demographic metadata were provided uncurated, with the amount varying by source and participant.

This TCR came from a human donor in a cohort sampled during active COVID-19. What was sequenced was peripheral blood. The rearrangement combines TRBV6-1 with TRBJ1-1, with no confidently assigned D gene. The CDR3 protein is CASSDGMNTEAFF. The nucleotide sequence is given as TGTGCCAGCAGTGACGGTATGAACACTGAAGCTTTCTTT.